A single sample is the source of the 4 T cell receptor beta chains below, sequenced in a study of T cell repertoires in cytomegalovirus infection. A single record per CDR3 protein comes from TCRdb applying MiXCR to the reads. This table has roughly 280,000 distinct CDR3 sequences, roughly 13% appearing once. Sequencing was done on a sample of PBMCs. Source of these receptors: a human donor in good health (CMV status not recorded). Some clones in this sample may be carry-over from other donors' samples.

This clonotype was seen ten or more times. The chain has TRBV29-1 and TRBJ1-1, with unresolved D. Trimming removed 2 bases at V and 0 bases at J, with 4 bases between. The CDR3 contains 12 residues. Germline V gene data show CDR1 as SQVTM and CDR2 as ANQGSEA. CDR3 sequence reads: CSVERVNTEAFF. CDR3 DNA sequence: TGCAGCGTTGAAAGGGTGAACACTGAAGCTTTCTTT.

This clonotype was seen at least ten times. This chain joins TRBV7-2 and TRBJ2-1, with 12 positions matching TRBD1. The V and J ends lost 6 bases and 9 bases, in that order; junction bases with no gene match: 9. This CDR3 has 15 amino acids. The germline V gene encodes CDR1 SGHTA and CDR2 FQGNSA. CDR3 bases: TGTGCCAGCAGGGACCCCGGGACAGGGGGCCGTGAGCAGTTCTTC. Amino acid sequence: CASRDPGTGGREQFF. Variable domain in full (rest from reference TRBV7-2 and TRBJ2-1): GAGVSQSPSNKVTEKGKDVELRCDPISGHTALYWYRQSLGQGLEFLIYFQGNSAPDKSGLPSDRFSAERTGGSVSTLTIQRTQQEDSAVYLCASRDPGTGGREQFFGPGTRLTVL.

The table lists this clonotype with many counts. The rearrangement joins TRBV7-3 to TRBJ2-1, with TRBD2 identical over 9 bases. Trimming at V came to 5 bases and at J to 4 bases, leaving 15 bases not matched to a gene. Germline loops: CDR1 SGHTA, CDR2 FQGTGA. The CDR3 is 18 residues long. DNA for the CDR3: TGTGCCAGCAGCCCTACCTTACTAGCGGGTTTTGATTACAATGAGCAGTTCTTC. Translating gives CASSPTLLAGFDYNEQFF.

The CDR3 nucleotides are TGCAGCGGCAGGGGGCTGTACACTGAAGCTTTCTTT. Its protein product is CSGRGLYTEAFF. The chain is built from TRBV29-1 and TRBJ1-1, with 8 bases lining up with TRBD1. The CDR3 has 12 amino acids. V shed 7 bases and J 3 bases; nucleotides not matched to a gene: 4. Germline lookup yields CDR1 SQVTM and CDR2 ANQGSEA.